Presented here are 31 T cell receptor beta chains from one specimen sequenced in a study of tumor-infiltrating lymphocytes in localized non-small cell lung cancer listed by TCRdb under 2021. The library came from the immunoSEQ multiplex PCR assay. In TCRdb, the immuneACCESS table is reduced to in-frame sequences with V and J assigned. These tables do not hold every clone; where another copy was compared, an unresolved V gene accounts for under half, and the others remain unexplained. For this sample the table gives about 11,000 clones, of which about 86% were detected only once. The ten largest clones add up to 7% to 10% of the sample. The sequenced sample consisted of uninvolved lung tissue not adjacent to the tumor. The source is a human donor with non-small cell lung cancer.

The chain has TRBV5-1 and TRBJ2-7; D unresolved. CDR3 length equals 16 residues. Germline values: CDR1 SGHRS, CDR2 YFSETQ. Trimming removed 0 bases at V and 5 bases at J, with 18 bases between. CDR3 DNA sequence: TGCGCCAGCAGCTTGGCCGGGTGGGGAAGTGGCGACGAGCAGTACTTC. This gives the protein CASSLAGWGSGDEQYF.

This chain uses TRBV9 with TRBJ2-2; TRBD1 matches at 11 bases. The J segment lost 4 bases and the V segment lost 8 bases, leaving 7 bases of the junction unmatched. Germline values: CDR1 SGDLS, CDR2 YYNGEE. CDR3 length equals 15 residues. The CDR3 reads CASGTGGLATGELFF. Written as DNA, the CDR3 is TGTGCCAGTGGGACAGGGGGTCTTGCCACCGGGGAGCTGTTTTTT.

This clone is classed as medium-sized. The J gene is TRBJ2-7, the V gene TRBV7-9, with a possible D match to TRBD2 (5 bases). Trimming left V 1 base short and J 5 bases short, with 15 bases between. Germline V lookup: CDR1 SEHNR, CDR2 FQNEAQ (reference sequence). The CDR3 extends over 15 amino acids. CDR3 amino acids: CASSLGGGSRDEQYF. DNA of the CDR3: TGTGCCAGCAGCTTAGGGGGTGGCTCGCGGGACGAGCAGTACTTC.

This CDR3 is CASSVVASGGLLNEQFF. CDR3 nucleotide sequence: TGTGCCAGCAGCGTAGTGGCTAGCGGGGGGCTATTGAATGAGCAGTTCTTC. The V and J genes are TRBV9 and TRBJ2-1; 11 positions agree with TRBD2. J was trimmed by 7 bases and V by 0 bases; bases with no gene match: 9. The CDR3 has 17 amino acids. CDR1 and CDR2 from the germline V gene are SGDLS and YYNGEE.

This clone occurred a few times. V usage is TRBV6-4 and J usage is TRBJ2-3, with D perhaps assigned TRBD1 or TRBD2 (6 bases each). This CDR3 contains 19 residues. CDR1 is MRHNA, CDR2 SNTAGT, per germline. The germline V and J ends were trimmed by 3 bases and 0 bases, with 22 bases remaining between them. The CDR3 here is CASSDLDKGGFSSTDTQYF. In DNA, the CDR3 is TGTGCCAGCAGTGATTTGGATAAGGGGGGTTTCTCTAGCACAGATACGCAGTATTTT.

The chain couples TRBV4-3 to TRBJ2-1, with D perhaps TRBD1 (6 bases). Germline-derived CDR1 and CDR2 are LGHNA and YSLEER. V lost 4 bases and J lost 10, with 17 bases in between. The CDR3 loop spans 14 amino acids. The CDR3 DNA is TGCGCCAGCAGCCTCCTATCCTGGGGGCCGGAGCAGTTCTTC. The encoded protein is CASSLLSWGPEQFF.

The V gene is TRBV11-2, the J gene TRBJ2-3; a weak D match, TRBD2 (5 bases). V was shortened by 5 bases and J by 6 bases, with 12 bases between the two germline ends. The CDR3 spans 13 residues. Germline loops: CDR1 SGHAT, CDR2 FQNNGV. CDR3: CASSPESGDTQYF. The DNA of the CDR3 is TGTGCCAGCAGCCCCGAGAGCGGTGATACGCAGTATTTT.

This chain links TRBV5-4 with TRBJ1-6, with TRBD1 as a possible D gene (6 bases). The CDR3 totals 15 residues. The V end was cut by 1 base, the J end by 5 bases, with 10 bases between. CDR1 is SGHNT and CDR2 is YYREEE in the germline V gene (reference sequence). The CDR3: CASSLITGNNSPLHF. CDR3 DNA: TGTGCCAGCAGCTTGATTACAGGGAATAATTCACCCCTCCACTTT.

The CDR3 sequence: CAISGGDGLRNTEAFF. CDR3 DNA: TGTGCCATCAGTGGCGGCGATGGACTTAGGAACACTGAAGCTTTCTTT. The chain couples TRBV10-3 to TRBJ1-1; D unclear. Trimming took off 4 bases at V and 1 base at J, with 16 bases between the two ends. This CDR3 region has 16 residues. CDR1 is ENHRY, CDR2 SYGVKD, per germline.

The chain recombines TRBV6-6 with TRBJ2-7; maybe TRBD2 (5 bases). Looked up from germline, CDR1 is MNHNY and CDR2 is SVGAGI (reference sequence). The CDR3 has 15 amino acids. V was cut by 5 bases and J by 1 base, with 15 bases left in between. The CDR3 DNA sequence: TGTGCCAGCAGTGCCCAAGGCACGGGGTCCTACGAGCAGTACTTC. Translating gives CASSAQGTGSYEQYF.

CDR3 region: CASSATGVDGYTF. In DNA form, the CDR3 reads TGTGCCAGCAGCGCCACAGGGGTCGATGGCTACACCTTC. The J gene is TRBJ1-2, the V gene TRBV7-3, with 7 bases aligning to TRBD1. J gave up 6 bases and V 5 bases, and 6 bases lay outside the gene matches. This CDR3 has 13 amino acids. Looked up from germline, CDR1 is SGHTA and CDR2 is FQGTGA.

The rearrangement links TRBV9 to TRBJ1-2, with a weak D call TRBD1 (6 bases). The V end was cut by 0 bases, the J end by 10 bases, with 10 bases between. CDR3 length equals 12 residues. Looked up from germline, CDR1 is SGDLS and CDR2 is YYNGEE. The CDR3, as DNA: TGTGCCAGCAGCGTAGAGGGGGGGGCCTACACCTTC. Its translation is CASSVEGGAYTF.

This chain uses TRBV18 with TRBJ1-2, with 12 nucleotides matching TRBD1. Germline CDR1 KGHSH, CDR2 LQKENI. This CDR3 region has 15 residues. V trimming: 4 bases; J trimming: 7 bases; junction bases outside the gene matches: 7. The CDR3 sequence is CASSLGQGAPGGYTF. The DNA for the CDR3 is TGTGCCAGCTCACTGGGACAGGGGGCGCCGGGTGGCTACACCTTC.

V gene TRBV10-2 combines with J gene TRBJ2-1; 8 bases fit TRBD2. Germline V gene data show CDR1 as WSHSY and CDR2 as SAAADI. Losses at the gene ends were 4 bases for V and 4 bases for J; bases not matched to a gene: 9. The length of the CDR3 is 16 residues. The CDR3 loop reads CASSGQAGATYNEQFF. As DNA, the CDR3 is TGCGCCAGCAGTGGCCAAGCGGGGGCTACTTACAATGAGCAGTTCTTC.

This chain joins TRBV7-3 and TRBJ2-2; 7 bases map to TRBD1. The CDR3 sequence is 14 residues long. Germline V gene data show CDR1 as SGHTA and CDR2 as FQGTGA. The junction had 5 bases not matched to a gene; V was cut back by 4 bases and J by 6 bases. The DNA for the CDR3 is TGTGCCAGCAGCTCTGGACAGGTGGCCGGGGAGCTGTTTTTT. This translates into CASSSGQVAGELFF.

This chain uses TRBV6-5 with TRBJ1-3; 7 positions match TRBD1. The CDR3 has 14 amino acids. The ends lost 7 bases at V and 1 base at J; junction bases unmatched: 4. CDR1 is MNHEY, CDR2 SVGAGI, per germline. The CDR3: CASKIQGSGNTIYF. The CDR3 nucleotides are TGTGCCAGCAAAATACAGGGGTCTGGAAACACCATATATTTT.

V usage is TRBV9 and J usage is TRBJ1-2, with D possibly TRBD1 on 5 matching bases. This CDR3 spans 16 amino acids. In germline, CDR1 is SGDLS, CDR2 YYNGEE. V was trimmed by 4 bases and J by 4 bases, leaving 20 bases between them. The CDR3 DNA reads TGTGCCAGCAGCCAAGGGGAGGTCCCGAGCCTCTATGGCTACACCTTC. As protein: CASSQGEVPSLYGYTF.

This clone was seen just once. V is TRBV27 and J is TRBJ1-3; D not resolved. CDR3 length: 14 amino acids. Between the trimmed V and J ends, which lost 2 bases and 2 bases, there was a span of 7 bases. Looked up from germline, CDR1 is MNHEY and CDR2 is SMNVEV (reference sequence). The CDR3 reads CASSLRAAGNTIYF. The CDR3 region has the DNA TGTGCCAGCAGTTTAAGGGCAGCTGGAAACACCATATATTTT.

The V call is TRBV5-1, the J call TRBJ2-7; the D gene is possibly TRBD2 (7 bases). CDR1 and CDR2 from the germline V gene are SGHRS and YFSETQ. This CDR3 spans 13 amino acids. V was clipped by 4 bases and J by 5 bases, with 13 bases between them. CDR3: CASSQGGAHEQYF. The CDR3 DNA sequence: TGCGCCAGCAGCCAAGGGGGGGCCCACGAGCAGTACTTC.

This clone was counted a few times. This sequence joins TRBV28 and TRBJ1-2, with 8 bases identical to TRBD1. Trimming cost V 7 bases and J 1 base; bases outside gene matches: 8. The V gene's germline CDR1 is MDHEN and CDR2 SYDVKM. The CDR3 is 15 amino acids. DNA for the CDR3: TGTGCCAGCAACCGACAGGGGCGCCTTAACTATGGCTACACCTTC. It encodes CASNRQGRLNYGYTF.

The genes are TRBV30 and TRBJ1-5; 12 bases match TRBD1. The CDR3 sequence is 15 residues long. V dropped 5 bases and J dropped 4; count of bases not matched to a gene: 6. Germline CDR1 is GTSNPN and CDR2 is SVGIG (reference sequence). The CDR3 coding sequence is TGTGCCTGGCAATCGGGACAGGGGGCAAATCAGCCCCAGCATTTT. Translated, it gives CAWQSGQGANQPQHF.

The rearrangement joins TRBV12-2 to TRBJ2-7. TRBV12-2 is noted as a pseudogene. The CDR3 spans 15 residues. DNA of the CDR3: TGTGCAAGTCGCTTTTCCGGGACCCAAACCTACGAGCAGTACTTC. Protein: CASRFSGTQTYEQYF.

CDR3 region: CAWSVGGASGNTIYF. CDR3 coding DNA: TGTGCCTGGAGTGTGGGAGGGGCGAGTGGAAACACCATATATTTT. V gene TRBV30 combines with J gene TRBJ1-3; the D gene is possibly TRBD1 (5 bases). This CDR3 has 15 amino acids. Germline V gene sequence: CDR1 GTSNPN, CDR2 SVGIG (reference sequence). Trimming stripped 0 bases from V and 3 bases from J, with 12 bases between. Combining the CDR3 with reference TRBV30 and TRBJ1-3 gives the whole variable domain SQTIHQWPATLVQPVGSPLSLECTVEGTSNPNLYWYRQAAGRGLQLLFYSVGIGQISSEVPQNLSASRPQDRQFILSSKKLLLSDSGFYLCAWSVGGASGNTIYFGEGSWLTVV.

V usage is TRBV6-1 and J usage is TRBJ2-3, with D possibly being TRBD1 (5 bases). Germline values: CDR1 MNHNS, CDR2 SASEGT. There are 15 residues in the CDR3. V lost 6 bases to trimming and J lost 3 bases, with 16 bases between them. CDR3 in amino acids: CASRGPRAMTDTQYF. The CDR3 bases are TGTGCCAGCAGGGGGCCCAGGGCGATGACAGATACGCAGTATTTT.

The rearrangement links TRBV6-1 to TRBJ2-3; 9 bases map to TRBD1. This CDR3 is 14 amino acids long. J lost 3 bases, V lost 8 bases, and 6 bases had no gene match. The germline V gene has CDR1 MNHNS and CDR2 SASEGT. The CDR3 loop is CASGNRGQTDTQYF. The DNA of the CDR3 is TGTGCCAGCGGGAACAGGGGGCAAACAGATACGCAGTATTTT.

The rearrangement links TRBV5-6 to TRBJ2-7; 7 positions agree with TRBD1. CDR1 is SGHDT, CDR2 YYEEEE, per germline. J was trimmed by 4 bases and V by 7 bases; bases with no gene match: 14. CDR3 length: 15 residues. The DNA for the CDR3 is TGTGCCAGCCGCCTGGGAACAGGGGCCAGGTACGAGCAGTACTTC. Protein product: CASRLGTGARYEQYF.

This chain's CDR3 is CASSPGGFSPLHF. Here the CDR3 DNA reads TGTGCCAGCAGCCCAGGGGGGTTTTCACCCCTCCACTTT. The J gene is TRBJ1-6, the V gene TRBV7-2; 7 nucleotides align to TRBD1. The CDR3 covers 13 residues. V lost 5 bases and J lost 9; bases outside the gene matches: 4. CDR1 is SGHTA, CDR2 FQGNSA, per germline.

The sample holds one count of this clone. V is TRBV18 and J is TRBJ1-5, with TRBD1 identical over 7 bases. The CDR3 totals 14 residues. CDR1 is KGHSH, CDR2 LQKENI, per germline. V was pared by 8 bases and J by 2 bases, with 6 bases of the junction left unmatched. The CDR3 region has the DNA TGTGCCAGCACCACAGGGGCTCGCAATCAGCCCCAGCATTTT. Translating gives CASTTGARNQPQHF.

The chain is built from TRBV7-2 and TRBJ2-1; 16 bases match TRBD2. The CDR3 spans 19 residues. Per germline, CDR1 SGHTA and CDR2 FQGNSA. The V gene end was trimmed by 6 bases and the J gene end by 5 bases; junction bases not matched to a gene: 13. The CDR3 nucleotides are TGTGCCAGCAGTCCTACCTATGGGACTAGCGGGGGGGCGAACAATGAGCAGTTCTTC. Translated, it gives CASSPTYGTSGGANNEQFF.

The chain employs TRBV20-1 and TRBJ2-3, with D hard to call. The germline CDR1 and CDR2 sequences are DFQATT and SNEGSKA (reference sequence). V was clipped by 4 bases and J by 2 bases, with 4 bases between them. This CDR3 spans 11 amino acids. The CDR3 DNA reads as TGCAGTGCTATCTCCACAGATACGCAGTATTTT. Translated, it gives CSAISTDTQYF.

V and J are TRBV18 and TRBJ1-1; TRBD1 is a possible D gene (6 bases). Trimming stripped 6 bases from V and 5 bases from J, with 13 bases between. In germline, CDR1 is KGHSH, CDR2 LQKENI. This CDR3 region has 13 residues. CDR3 nucleotide sequence: TGTGCCAGCTCCCAGGGGAGGGAAACTGAAGCTTTCTTT. This encodes CASSQGRETEAFF.